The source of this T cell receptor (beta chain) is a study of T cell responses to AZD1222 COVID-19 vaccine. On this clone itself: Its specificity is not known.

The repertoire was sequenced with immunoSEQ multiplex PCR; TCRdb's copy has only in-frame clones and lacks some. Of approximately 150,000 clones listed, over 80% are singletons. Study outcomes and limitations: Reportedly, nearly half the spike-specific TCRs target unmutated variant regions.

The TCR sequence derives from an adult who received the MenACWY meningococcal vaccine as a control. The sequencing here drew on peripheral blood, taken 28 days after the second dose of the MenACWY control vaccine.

In nucleotides, the CDR3 is TGTGCCAGCAGCTTTAGCGGGAGGAACCCAGATACGCAGTATTTT. Translated, it gives CASSFSGRNPDTQYF. The V call is TRBV11-2, the J call TRBJ2-3; 10 bases line up with TRBD2. V trimming: 3 bases; J trimming: 4 bases; junction bases outside the gene matches: 4. There are 15 residues in the CDR3. Per the germline V gene, CDR1 is SGHAT and CDR2 is FQNNGV. The variable domain in full, completed from reference TRBV11-2 and TRBJ2-3, reads EAGVAQSPRYKIIEKRQSVAFWCNPISGHATLYWYQQILGQGPKLLIQFQNNGVVDDSQLPKDRFSAERLKGVDSTLKIQPAKLEDSAVYLCASSFSGRNPDTQYFGPGTRLTVL.